A single sample is the source of the 32 T cell receptor beta chains below, sequenced in a study of T cell changes during pregnancy in multiple sclerosis. Clones were read by immunoSEQ multiplex PCR, and TCRdb kept only the in-frame ones, dropping some. The sample has around 72,000 clones, approximately 90% seen once. The source material was peripheral blood, sampled in the second trimester of pregnancy. The receptor set was obtained from a female donor in good health, enrolled as a control in a pregnancy study.

The J gene is TRBJ2-6, the V gene TRBV7-2; 8 bases match TRBD1. The ends lost 4 bases at V and 0 bases at J; junction bases unmatched: 8. The CDR3 loop spans 18 amino acids. Looked up from germline, CDR1 is SGHTA and CDR2 is FQGNSA. Here the CDR3 reads CASSSRRTGGSGANVLTF. CDR3 nucleotides: TGTGCCAGCAGCTCCAGAAGAACAGGGGGCTCTGGGGCCAACGTCCTGACTTTC.

The chain has TRBV20-1 and TRBJ1-2; no definite D call. V was cut by 7 bases and J by 1 base, with 4 bases left in between. The CDR3 runs 10 residues. Germline CDR1 and CDR2: DFQATT and SNEGSKA (reference sequence). The CDR3 coding sequence is TGCAGTGGGAGTAACTATGGCTACACCTTC. This codes for CSGSNYGYTF.

The rearrangement joins TRBV7-9 to TRBJ1-2, with 10 bases identical to TRBD1. The V and J ends lost 6 bases and 12 bases, in that order; junction bases with no gene match: 10. This CDR3 contains 13 residues. Germline V gene data show CDR1 as SEHNR and CDR2 as FQNEAQ (reference sequence). CDR3 loop: CASRRQGASRDTF. CDR3 in DNA: TGTGCCAGCAGGAGACAGGGGGCTAGTCGGGACACCTTC.

The V and J genes are TRBV2 and TRBJ2-3; 7 bases agree with TRBD1. The J segment lost 0 bases and the V segment lost 4 bases, leaving 4 bases of the junction unmatched. Looked up from germline, CDR1 is SNHLY and CDR2 is FYNNEI. There are 15 residues in the CDR3. CDR3 region: CASSGGTVSTDTQYF. Written as DNA, the CDR3 is TGTGCCAGCAGTGGGGGGACAGTTAGCACAGATACGCAGTATTTT. The whole variable domain, remainder taken from reference TRBV2 and TRBJ2-3, is EPEVTQTPSHQVTQMGQEVILRCVPISNHLYFYWYRQILGQKVEFLVSFYNNEISEKSEIFDDQFSVERPDGSNFTLKIRSTKLEDSAMYFCASSGGTVSTDTQYFGPGTRLTVL.

V usage is TRBV4-1 and J usage is TRBJ2-3; possible D gene TRBD1, 6 bases. The CDR3 is 15 amino acids. The V end lost 4 bases, the J end lost 2 bases, and 13 bases lay between the germline ends. The germline V gene encodes CDR1 MGHRA and CDR2 YSYEKL. CDR3 amino acids: CASSPTGRITDTQYF. In nucleotides, the CDR3 is TGCGCCAGCAGCCCGACAGGCAGGATCACAGATACGCAGTATTTT.

J is TRBJ2-2 and V is TRBV27; tentative D call: TRBD1 (6 bases). The CDR3 totals 16 residues. Germline loops: CDR1 MNHEY, CDR2 SMNVEV (reference sequence). Trimming removed 6 bases at V and 1 base at J, with 15 bases between. The CDR3 region has the DNA TGTGCCAGCAGCAAAGCTGACAGGCTGAACACCGGGGAGCTGTTTTTT. Encoded protein: CASSKADRLNTGELFF.

The CDR3 region is CASSQDQSSSYEQYF. CDR3 in DNA: TGCGCCAGCAGCCAAGACCAGTCTAGCTCCTACGAGCAGTACTTC. The chain employs TRBV4-3 and TRBJ2-7; no firm D call. V was cut by 0 bases and J by 0 bases, with 9 bases left in between. The V gene's germline CDR1 is LGHNA and CDR2 YSLEER. This CDR3 has 15 amino acids.

The chain has TRBV7-3 and TRBJ1-2; no clear D gene. The V gene lost 4 bases and the J gene lost 7 bases, with 10 bases spanning the gap. Germline CDR1 is SGHTA and CDR2 is FQGTGA. The length of the CDR3 is 12 residues. The CDR3, as DNA: TGTGCCAGCAGCTCTGACGAGGGTGGCTACACCTTC. This sequence encodes CASSSDEGGYTF.

This chain joins TRBV18 and TRBJ2-3; 11 positions agree with TRBD2. The length of the CDR3 is 16 residues. Germline values: CDR1 KGHSH, CDR2 LQKENI. V trimming: 3 bases; J trimming: 3 bases; junction bases outside the gene matches: 5. DNA of the CDR3: TGTGCCAGCTCACCCCTAGCGGGGGGCGGGACAGATACGCAGTATTTT. As protein: CASSPLAGGGTDTQYF. Together with reference TRBV18 and TRBJ2-3, the CDR3 gives the full variable domain: NAGVMQNPRHLVRRRGQEARLRCSPMKGHSHVYWYRQLPEEGLKFMVYLQKENIIDESGMPKERFSAEFPKEGPSILRIQQVVRGDSAAYFCASSPLAGGGTDTQYFGPGTRLTVL.

The chain has TRBV7-9 and TRBJ1-2, with no clear D. Germline V gene lookup returns CDR1 SEHNR and CDR2 FQNEAQ (reference sequence). The CDR3 runs to 16 residues. V was pared by 4 bases and J by 1 base, with 16 bases between. CDR3 DNA sequence: TGTGCCAGCAGCTCGCAGGCCCTTACCAATAACTATGGCTACACCTTC. It encodes CASSSQALTNNYGYTF.

V gene TRBV2 combines with J gene TRBJ2-5; perhaps TRBD2 as D (5 bases). Trimming stripped 4 bases from V and 1 base from J, with 7 bases between. The CDR3 spans 13 residues. The germline V gene encodes CDR1 SNHLY and CDR2 FYNNEI. CDR3 protein: CASSVGSQETQYF. CDR3 in DNA: TGTGCCAGCAGTGTGGGGAGCCAAGAGACCCAGTACTTC.

The V and J genes are TRBV14 and TRBJ1-2; D uncertain. Trimming removed 0 bases from V and 6 bases from J, with 14 bases in between. This CDR3 region has 15 residues. Per the germline V gene, CDR1 is SGHDN and CDR2 is FVKESK. The CDR3 is CASSQDRRGRDGYTF. The CDR3 nucleotides are TGTGCCAGCAGCCAAGATAGGCGTGGGAGGGATGGCTACACCTTC. The complete variable domain, with remaining parts taken from reference TRBV14 and TRBJ1-2, reads EAGVTQFPSHSVIEKGQTVTLRCDPISGHDNLYWYRRVMGKEIKFLLHFVKESKQDESGMPNNRFLAERTGGTYSTLKVQPAELEDSGVYFCASSQDRRGRDGYTFGSGTRLTVV.

V and J are TRBV13 and TRBJ2-1; 15 bases are shared with TRBD2. CDR1 and CDR2 from the germline V gene are PRHDT and FYEKMQ (reference sequence). The CDR3 is 17 residues long. V shed 5 bases and J 5 bases; nucleotides not matched to a gene: 7. The CDR3 DNA sequence: TGTGCCAGCAGCCCATGGACTAGCGGGGGGGACAACAATGAGCAGTTCTTC. Its translation is CASSPWTSGGDNNEQFF.

V and J are TRBV7-6 and TRBJ2-3, with D hard to call. CDR1 SGHVS and CDR2 FNYEAQ come from the germline V gene. The CDR3 extends over 15 amino acids. The ends were cut back, 0 bases at V and 4 bases at J, with 11 bases in the middle. As DNA, the CDR3 is TGTGCCAGCAGCTTAGCGGCCCACCCCCCAGATACGCAGTATTTT. Translation gives CASSLAAHPPDTQYF.

CDR3 loop: CASSQRTDLDTQYF. CDR3 sequence (DNA): TGTGCCAGCAGCCAGCGGACAGACCTGGATACGCAGTATTTT. This chain uses TRBV7-3 with TRBJ2-3, with D perhaps matching TRBD1 (6 bases). The CDR3 extends over 14 amino acids. Trimming stripped 5 bases from V and 6 bases from J, with 15 bases between. Germline-derived CDR1 and CDR2 are SGHTA and FQGTGA.

The CDR3 DNA is TGTGCCAGCTCTATCCAAGAGACCCAGTACTTC. Its translation: CASSIQETQYF. The J gene is TRBJ2-5, the V gene TRBV18, with D unresolved. Germline V CDR1 and CDR2: KGHSH, LQKENI. V was clipped by 6 bases and J by 1 base, with 3 bases between them. The CDR3 is made up of 11 amino acids.

V usage is TRBV4-2 and J usage is TRBJ1-4, with TRBD1 identical over 7 bases. The CDR3 runs 15 residues. V gave up 1 base and J gave up 5 bases; unmatched junction bases: 4. Per germline, CDR1 LGHNA and CDR2 YNFKEQ. The CDR3 spells CASSQGGQNNEKLFF. CDR3 DNA: TGTGCCAGCAGCCAAGGGGGACAGAACAATGAAAAACTGTTTTTT.

The rearrangement links TRBV7-9 to TRBJ1-2; 7 nucleotides line up with TRBD1. The germline CDR1 and CDR2 sequences are SEHNR and FQNEAQ (reference sequence). The CDR3 contains 16 residues. V was clipped by 3 bases and J by 5 bases; unmatched bases: 12. DNA of the CDR3: TGTGCCAGCAGCTTGGGGCGCGGACAGGCCGTTTATGGCTACACCTTC. It encodes CASSLGRGQAVYGYTF.

This sequence joins TRBV15 and TRBJ2-3, with D hard to call. V was cut by 0 bases and J by 4 bases, with 11 bases left in between. In germline, CDR1 is LNHNV, CDR2 YYDKDF (reference sequence). This CDR3 spans 15 amino acids. CDR3 loop: CATSRDRPFSDTQYF. CDR3 sequence (DNA): TGTGCCACCAGCAGAGATCGTCCCTTCTCAGATACGCAGTATTTT.

This clone has a handful of counts. The genes are TRBV14 and TRBJ1-1, with D uncertain. CDR3 length equals 13 residues. Germline CDR1 is SGHDN and CDR2 is FVKESK. Deletions cut 5 bases from V and 0 bases from J, with 7 bases between. This CDR3 reads CASSDYMNTEAFF. The CDR3, as DNA: TGTGCCAGCAGCGACTACATGAACACTGAAGCTTTCTTT.

This clone was counted a single time. The J gene is TRBJ1-3, the V gene TRBV4-3, with D possibly being TRBD1 (6 bases). The germline V and J ends were trimmed by 3 bases and 8 bases, with 17 bases remaining between them. Germline V gene sequence: CDR1 LGHNA, CDR2 YSLEER. This CDR3 is 15 amino acids long. CDR3 sequence (DNA): TGCGCCAGCAGCCAGGCCGGACAGCCGACCGACACCATATATTTT. Amino acids: CASSQAGQPTDTIYF.

V gene TRBV10-3 combines with J gene TRBJ2-5, with 8 positions matching TRBD1. This CDR3 has 15 amino acids. With 6 bases clipped from V and 0 bases from J, the junction kept 6 bases outside the gene matches. The germline gives CDR1 ENHRY, CDR2 SYGVKD. CDR3 sequence reads: CAISPGQGDQETQYF. The CDR3 nucleotides are TGTGCCATCAGCCCCGGACAGGGAGACCAAGAGACCCAGTACTTC.

This rearrangement joins TRBV7-2 to TRBJ1-2, with 10 bases identical to TRBD1. Germline CDR1 SGHTA, CDR2 FQGNSA. V gave up 4 bases and J gave up 8 bases; unmatched junction bases: 7. There are 14 residues in the CDR3. In nucleotides, the CDR3 is TGTGCCAGCAGCTCCCCAGGGACAGGGGACGGCTACACCTTC. This codes for CASSSPGTGDGYTF.

V gene TRBV9 combines with J gene TRBJ2-3; 7 positions match TRBD1. This CDR3 region has 15 residues. With V trimmed by 3 bases and J by 3 bases, 7 bases remained unmatched. The germline CDR1 and CDR2 sequences are SGDLS and YYNGEE. The CDR3 region is CASSDRDRETDTQYF. The CDR3 DNA follows: TGTGCCAGCAGCGACCGGGACAGAGAGACAGATACGCAGTATTTT.

The genes are TRBV9 and TRBJ2-2; no firm D call. CDR1 SGDLS and CDR2 YYNGEE come from the germline V gene. The V end was cut by 9 bases, the J end by 5 bases, with 5 bases between. This CDR3 contains 10 residues. The CDR3 reads CATLTGELFF. DNA of the CDR3: TGTGCCACCCTAACCGGGGAGCTGTTTTTT.

The V gene is TRBV7-3, the J gene TRBJ2-2; 7 nucleotides agree with TRBD1. CDR1 SGHTA and CDR2 FQGTGA come from the germline V gene. This CDR3 spans 14 amino acids. The trim removed 3 bases at V and 4 bases at J, leaving 2 bases unmatched. The CDR3 DNA is TGTGCCAGCAGCTTCCGGGACAGCACCGGGGAGCTGTTTTTT. This encodes CASSFRDSTGELFF.

The J gene is TRBJ2-3, the V gene TRBV7-8; 8 nucleotides match TRBD2. The junction had 5 bases not matched to a gene; V was cut back by 6 bases and J by 0 bases. Germline-derived CDR1 and CDR2 are SGHVS and FQNEAQ. The CDR3 is 15 amino acids. The CDR3 nucleotides read TGTGCCAGCAGGACGCGGGGGGCGAGCACAGATACGCAGTATTTT. Protein product: CASRTRGASTDTQYF.

This chain connects TRBV5-1 to TRBJ1-2; D is uncertain. Germline V lookup: CDR1 SGHRS, CDR2 YFSETQ. The CDR3 loop spans 14 amino acids. Trimming stripped 0 bases from V and 7 bases from J, with 13 bases between. The CDR3 nucleotides read TGCGCCAGCAGCTTGGCACCCAAGAACGGTGGCTACACCTTC. Translating it yields CASSLAPKNGGYTF.

This chain connects TRBV6-1 to TRBJ2-5, with 9 bases lining up with TRBD2. This CDR3 is built from 13 residues. The ends lost 4 bases at V and 4 bases at J; junction bases unmatched: 1. The germline V gene encodes CDR1 MNHNS and CDR2 SASEGT. The CDR3 region is CASSGGGAETQYF. CDR3 bases: TGTGCCAGCAGTGGCGGGGGGGCAGAGACCCAGTACTTC.

V and J are TRBV5-1 and TRBJ2-5; 12 nucleotides align to TRBD1. V was pared by 7 bases and J by 5 bases, with 9 bases of the junction left unmatched. This CDR3 contains 15 residues. Per the germline V gene, CDR1 is SGHRS and CDR2 is YFSETQ. DNA for the CDR3: TGCGCCAGCTCCGGGACAGGGGGCGCGGCGGAGACCCAGTACTTC. Its translation is CASSGTGGAAETQYF.

The V call is TRBV28, the J call TRBJ2-5, with TRBD1 as a possible D gene (5 bases). Looked up from germline, CDR1 is MDHEN and CDR2 is SYDVKM. The CDR3 loop spans 16 amino acids. Trimming removed 2 bases from V and 0 bases from J, with 13 bases in between. For the CDR3, the DNA is TGTGCCAGCAGTTTAGCTAGGGGAATATACCAAGAGACCCAGTACTTC. Protein product: CASSLARGIYQETQYF.

This chain links TRBV4-3 with TRBJ1-2; D is uncertain. V was shortened by 1 base and J by 3 bases, with 3 bases between the two germline ends. The length of the CDR3 is 12 residues. Per germline, CDR1 LGHNA and CDR2 YSLEER. The CDR3, as DNA: TGCGCCAGCAGCCAAGCGGACTATGGCTACACCTTC. Translating gives CASSQADYGYTF.